Described below is a single T cell receptor beta chain sequence and its context. Its target is not known. The data derive from a study of cytomegalovirus exposure and HLA in healthy donors. Findings and caveats of the study: Using the classifier, cytomegalovirus status was reportedly diagnosed with high specificity and sensitivity. When a later analysis compared HLA-associated TCR beta chains with equally common others, the HLA-associated chains turned out to be more clonally expanded and to have lower generation probabilities. In presence/absence analyses, roughly uniform sequencing depth across donors was assumed. Associated with HLA alleles at 0.05 false discovery rate in a later analysis were fewer than 20,000 TCR beta sequences.

This CDR3 is built from 13 residues. Germline trimming cut 2 bases from V and 5 bases from J; bases unmatched to any gene: 3. The germline gives CDR1 SGHNT, CDR2 YYREEE (reference sequence). Primers: 60 Vbeta forward and 13 Jbeta reverse. Only in-frame clones appear in the TCRdb table, and some are missing; sequencing was by immunoSEQ multiplex PCR. The table shows 110,000 to 150,000 clones, with around 77% occurring only once. What was sequenced was PBMCs. The TCR was taken from a man aged 25 to 40 in good health and CMV-seronegative. V usage is TRBV5-4 and J usage is TRBJ1-1, with 7 bases matching TRBD1. The CDR3 protein is CASSFAGGTEAFF. CDR3 nucleotide sequence: TGTGCCAGCAGCTTCGCAGGGGGAACTGAAGCTTTCTTT.